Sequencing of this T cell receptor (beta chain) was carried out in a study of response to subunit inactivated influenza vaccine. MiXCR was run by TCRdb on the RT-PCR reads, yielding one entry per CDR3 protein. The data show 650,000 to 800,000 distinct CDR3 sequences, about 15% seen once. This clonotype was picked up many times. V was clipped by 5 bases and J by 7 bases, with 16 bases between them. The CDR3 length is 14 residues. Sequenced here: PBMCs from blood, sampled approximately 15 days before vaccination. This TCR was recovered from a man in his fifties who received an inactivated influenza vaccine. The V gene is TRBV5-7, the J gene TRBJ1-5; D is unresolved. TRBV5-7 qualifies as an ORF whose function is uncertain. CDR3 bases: TGTGCCAGCAGGAATCCGGGCCCCAGGCAGCCCCAGCATTTT. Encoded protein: CASRNPGPRQPQHF.